Listed below are T cell receptor beta chains from one sample, sequenced in a study of regulatory T cells in long-lasting Graves disease. TCRdb re-called the multiplex PCR reads with MiXCR, one entry per CDR3 protein. The sample lists roughly 420,000 distinct CDR3 sequences, roughly 15% seen once, with roughly 18% in the top ten. The sample was also linked to a second study, of T cells in Graves' hyperthyroidism and ophthalmopathy.

Sample: peripheral blood mononuclear cells (PBMCs), taken at new diagnosis, from a patient treated with antithyroid drugs. The receptors were gathered from a woman in her forties or fifties with Graves disease. CDR3s leave out the opening cysteine and the closing phenylalanine or tryptophan. Clone size is shown for a subset of rows, as once, few, many or a class of expanded clone.

v_call clone_size cdr3_aa
TRBV7-9 few ASSAVAGYT
TRBV5-1 many ASSLESPGVSYEQY
TRBV29-1 many SVDGLAGHTGELF
TRBV6-1 . ASSITGANTGELF
TRBV27 . ASSSTRDRGLAGYEQY
TRBV9 . ASSVVTSGYNEQF
TRBV2 . ASSFRGNSNQPQY
TRBV3-1 many ASSESSSGSIYEQY
TRBV29-1 few SVAVPSGNTEAF
TRBV4-1 . ASSQVYPAGEGDTQY